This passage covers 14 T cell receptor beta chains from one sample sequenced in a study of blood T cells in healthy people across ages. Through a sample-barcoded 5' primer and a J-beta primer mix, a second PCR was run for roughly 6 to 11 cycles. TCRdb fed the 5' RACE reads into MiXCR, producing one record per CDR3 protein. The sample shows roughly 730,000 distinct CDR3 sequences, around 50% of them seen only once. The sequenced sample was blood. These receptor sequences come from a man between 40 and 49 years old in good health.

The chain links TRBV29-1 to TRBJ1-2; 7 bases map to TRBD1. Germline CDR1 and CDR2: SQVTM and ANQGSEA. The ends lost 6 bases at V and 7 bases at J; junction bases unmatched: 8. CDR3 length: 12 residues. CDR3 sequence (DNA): TGCAGCGTCGACTTAGGGGGCGTTGGCTACACCTTC. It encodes CSVDLGGVGYTF.

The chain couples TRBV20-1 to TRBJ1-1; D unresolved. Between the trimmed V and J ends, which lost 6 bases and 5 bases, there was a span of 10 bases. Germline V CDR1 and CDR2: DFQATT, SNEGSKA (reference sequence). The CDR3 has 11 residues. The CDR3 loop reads CSATRETEAFF. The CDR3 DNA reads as TGCAGTGCAACGAGGGAGACTGAAGCTTTCTTT.

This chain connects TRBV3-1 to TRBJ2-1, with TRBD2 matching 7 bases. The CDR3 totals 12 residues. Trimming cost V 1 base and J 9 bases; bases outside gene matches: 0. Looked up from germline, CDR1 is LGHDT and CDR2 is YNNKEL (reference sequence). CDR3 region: CASSQVAGEQFF. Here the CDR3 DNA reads TGTGCCAGCAGCCAAGTAGCGGGTGAGCAGTTCTTC.

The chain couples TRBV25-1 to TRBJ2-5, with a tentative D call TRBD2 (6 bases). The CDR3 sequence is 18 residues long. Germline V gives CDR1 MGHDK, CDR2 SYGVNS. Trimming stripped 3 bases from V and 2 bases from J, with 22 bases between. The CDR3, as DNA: TGTGCCAGCAGTGATCACCCGTCTGGGCCGGAGGGGCAAGAGACCCAGTACTTC. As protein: CASSDHPSGPEGQETQYF.

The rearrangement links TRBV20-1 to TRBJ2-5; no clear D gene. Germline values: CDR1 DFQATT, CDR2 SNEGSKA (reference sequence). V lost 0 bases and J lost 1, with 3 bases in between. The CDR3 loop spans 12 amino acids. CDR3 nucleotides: TGCAGTGCTAGAGAAACCCAAGAGACCCAGTACTTC. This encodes CSARETQETQYF.

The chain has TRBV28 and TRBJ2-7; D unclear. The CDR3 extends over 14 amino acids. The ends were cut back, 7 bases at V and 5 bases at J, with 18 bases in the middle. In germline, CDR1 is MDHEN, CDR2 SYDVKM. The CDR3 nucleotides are TGTGCCAGCACCCCTTACGTCAGTCGTAACGAGCAGTACTTC. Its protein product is CASTPYVSRNEQYF. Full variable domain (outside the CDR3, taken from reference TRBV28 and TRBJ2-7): DVKVTQSSRYLVKRTGEKVFLECVQDMDHENMFWYRQDPGLGLRLIYFSYDVKMKEKGDIPEGYSVSREKKERFSLILESASTNQTSMYLCASTPYVSRNEQYFGPGTRLTVT.

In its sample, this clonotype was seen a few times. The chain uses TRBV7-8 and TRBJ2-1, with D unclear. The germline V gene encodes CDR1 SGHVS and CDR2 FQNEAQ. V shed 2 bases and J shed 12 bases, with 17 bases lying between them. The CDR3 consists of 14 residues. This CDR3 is CASSLSTQSRGQFF. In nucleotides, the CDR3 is TGTGCCAGCAGCTTATCGACCCAGAGTCGTGGGCAGTTCTTC.

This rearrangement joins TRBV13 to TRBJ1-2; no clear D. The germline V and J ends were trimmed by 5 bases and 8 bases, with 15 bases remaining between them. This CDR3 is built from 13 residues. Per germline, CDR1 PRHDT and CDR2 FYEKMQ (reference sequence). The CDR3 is CASSQAPSSGYTF. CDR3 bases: TGTGCCAGCAGCCAGGCCCCCAGTTCCGGCTACACCTTC.

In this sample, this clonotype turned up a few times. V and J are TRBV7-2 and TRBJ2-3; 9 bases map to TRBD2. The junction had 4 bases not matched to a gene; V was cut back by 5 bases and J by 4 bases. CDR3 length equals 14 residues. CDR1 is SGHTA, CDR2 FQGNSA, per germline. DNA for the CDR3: TGTGCCAGCAGCCCGACTAGCGGTTCAGATACGCAGTATTTT. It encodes CASSPTSGSDTQYF.

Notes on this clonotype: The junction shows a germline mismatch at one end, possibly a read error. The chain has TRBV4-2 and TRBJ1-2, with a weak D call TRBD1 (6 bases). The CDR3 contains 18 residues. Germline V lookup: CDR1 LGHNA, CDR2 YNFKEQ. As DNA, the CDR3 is TGTGCTAGCAGCCAGAATAGACCCGGACAGACAGCTAACTATGGCTACACCTTC. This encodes CASSQNRPGQTANYGYTF.

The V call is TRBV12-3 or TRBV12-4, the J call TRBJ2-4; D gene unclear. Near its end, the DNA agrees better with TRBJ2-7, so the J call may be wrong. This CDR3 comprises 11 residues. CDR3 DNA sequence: TGTGCCAGCAGTTTAAAACGCGAGCAGTACTTC. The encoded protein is CASSLKREQYF.

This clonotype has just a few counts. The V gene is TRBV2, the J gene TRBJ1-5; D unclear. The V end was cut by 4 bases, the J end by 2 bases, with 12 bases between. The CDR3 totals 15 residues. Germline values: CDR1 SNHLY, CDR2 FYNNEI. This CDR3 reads CASSGSGPRNQPQHF. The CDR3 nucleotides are TGTGCCAGCAGTGGGTCCGGCCCCCGCAATCAGCCCCAGCATTTT.

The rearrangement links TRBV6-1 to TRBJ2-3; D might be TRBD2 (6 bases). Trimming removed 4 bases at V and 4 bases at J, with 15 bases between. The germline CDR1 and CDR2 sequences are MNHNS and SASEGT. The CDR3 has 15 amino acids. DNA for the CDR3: TGTGCCAGCAGTGGAAGTTCCGGGACTCCAGATACGCAGTATTTT. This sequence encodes CASSGSSGTPDTQYF.

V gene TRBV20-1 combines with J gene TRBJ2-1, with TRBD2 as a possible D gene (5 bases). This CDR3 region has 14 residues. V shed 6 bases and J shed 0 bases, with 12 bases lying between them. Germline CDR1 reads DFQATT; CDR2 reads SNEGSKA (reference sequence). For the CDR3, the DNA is TGCAGTGCCCGAGCGGTGAGCTCCTACAATGAGCAGTTCTTC. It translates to CSARAVSSYNEQFF.